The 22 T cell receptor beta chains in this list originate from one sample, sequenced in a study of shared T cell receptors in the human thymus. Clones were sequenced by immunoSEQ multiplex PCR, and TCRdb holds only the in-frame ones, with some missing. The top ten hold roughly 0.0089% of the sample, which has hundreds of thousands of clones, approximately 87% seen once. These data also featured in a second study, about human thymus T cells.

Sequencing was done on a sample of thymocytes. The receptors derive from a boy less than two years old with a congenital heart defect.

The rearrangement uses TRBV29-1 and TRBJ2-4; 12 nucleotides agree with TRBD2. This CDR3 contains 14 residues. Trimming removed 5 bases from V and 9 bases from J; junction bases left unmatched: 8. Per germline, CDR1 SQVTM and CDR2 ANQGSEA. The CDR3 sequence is CSVRLAGVIPIQYF. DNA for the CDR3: TGCAGCGTTCGACTAGCGGGAGTCATTCCCATTCAGTACTTC.

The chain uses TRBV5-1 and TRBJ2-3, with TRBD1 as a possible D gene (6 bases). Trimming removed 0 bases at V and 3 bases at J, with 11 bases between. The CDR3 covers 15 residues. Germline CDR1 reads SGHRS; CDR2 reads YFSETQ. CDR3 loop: CASSLGQERTDTQYF. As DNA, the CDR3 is TGCGCCAGCAGCTTGGGACAGGAGAGGACAGATACGCAGTATTTT. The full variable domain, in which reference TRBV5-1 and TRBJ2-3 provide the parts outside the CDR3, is KAGVTQTPRYLIKTRGQQVTLSCSPISGHRSVSWYQQTPGQGLQFLFEYFSETQRNKGNFPGRFSGRQFSNSRSEMNVSTLELGDSALYLCASSLGQERTDTQYFGPGTRLTVL.

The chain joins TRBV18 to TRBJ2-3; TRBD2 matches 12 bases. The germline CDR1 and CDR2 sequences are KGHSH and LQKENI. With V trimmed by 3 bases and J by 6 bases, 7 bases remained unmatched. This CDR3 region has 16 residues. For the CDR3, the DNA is TGTGCCAGCTCACCGCAGACTAGCGGGAGTCCCGATACGCAGTATTTT. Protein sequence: CASSPQTSGSPDTQYF.

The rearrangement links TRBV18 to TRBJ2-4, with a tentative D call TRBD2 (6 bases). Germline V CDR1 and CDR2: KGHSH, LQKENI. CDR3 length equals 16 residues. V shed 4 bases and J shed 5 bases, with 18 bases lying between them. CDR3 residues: CASSHFFGGTENIQYF. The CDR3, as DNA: TGTGCCAGCTCACATTTCTTCGGGGGAACGGAAAACATTCAGTACTTC.

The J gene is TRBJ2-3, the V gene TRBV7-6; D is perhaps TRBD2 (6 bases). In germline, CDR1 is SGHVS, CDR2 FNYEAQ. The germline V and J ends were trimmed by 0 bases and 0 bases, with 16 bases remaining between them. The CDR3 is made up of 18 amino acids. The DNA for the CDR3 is TGTGCCAGCAGCTTAGCGCCACGACTAGAACAGAGCACAGATACGCAGTATTTT. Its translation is CASSLAPRLEQSTDTQYF.

The CDR3 DNA reads TGTGCCAGCAGGAGCCCCCCGGGGGACCCAAACAATGAGCAGTTCTTC. Encoded protein: CASRSPPGDPNNEQFF. The rearrangement links TRBV28 to TRBJ2-1; tentative D call: TRBD2 (6 bases). Trimming took 6 bases from V and 5 from J, leaving 20 bases between them. CDR1 is MDHEN and CDR2 is SYDVKM in the germline V gene. This CDR3 has 16 amino acids.

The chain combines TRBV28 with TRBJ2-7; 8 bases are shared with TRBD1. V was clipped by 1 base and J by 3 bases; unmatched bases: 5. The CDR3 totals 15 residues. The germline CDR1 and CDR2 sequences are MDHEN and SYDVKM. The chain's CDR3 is CASSLSRTGFYEQYF. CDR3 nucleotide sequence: TGTGCCAGCAGTTTATCCCGGACAGGGTTCTACGAGCAGTACTTC.

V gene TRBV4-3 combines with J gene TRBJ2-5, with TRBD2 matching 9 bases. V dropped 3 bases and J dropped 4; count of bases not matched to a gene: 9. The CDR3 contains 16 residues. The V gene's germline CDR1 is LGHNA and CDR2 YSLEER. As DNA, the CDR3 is TGCGCCAGCAGCCAGAAGGCGGGGGGGCCTTCAGAGACCCAGTACTTC. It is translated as CASSQKAGGPSETQYF.

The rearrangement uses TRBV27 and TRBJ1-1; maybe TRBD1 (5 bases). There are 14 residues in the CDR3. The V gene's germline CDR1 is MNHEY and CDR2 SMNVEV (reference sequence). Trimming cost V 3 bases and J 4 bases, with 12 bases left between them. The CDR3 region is CASSLRPGGTEAFF. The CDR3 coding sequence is TGTGCCAGCAGTTTGAGACCCGGGGGCACTGAAGCTTTCTTT.

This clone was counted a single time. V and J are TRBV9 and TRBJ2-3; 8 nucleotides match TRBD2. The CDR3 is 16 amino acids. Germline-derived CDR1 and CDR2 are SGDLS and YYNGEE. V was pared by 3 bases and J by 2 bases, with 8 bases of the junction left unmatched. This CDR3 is CASSGGTRGVTDTQYF. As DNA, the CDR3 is TGTGCCAGCAGCGGTGGGACGCGGGGGGTCACAGATACGCAGTATTTT.

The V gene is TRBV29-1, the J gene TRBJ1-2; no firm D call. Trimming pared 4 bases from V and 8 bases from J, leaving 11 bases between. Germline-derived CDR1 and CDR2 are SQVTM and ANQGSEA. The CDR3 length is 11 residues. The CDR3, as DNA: TGCAGCGTTGCCAGGCCGGGAGGCTACACCTTC. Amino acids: CSVARPGGYTF.

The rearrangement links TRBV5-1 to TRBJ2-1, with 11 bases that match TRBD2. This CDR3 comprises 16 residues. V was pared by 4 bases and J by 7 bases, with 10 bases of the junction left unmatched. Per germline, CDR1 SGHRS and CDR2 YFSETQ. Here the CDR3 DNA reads TGCGCCAGCAGCCGGACTAGCGGGCCGAGTGTTAATGAGCAGTTCTTC. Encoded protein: CASSRTSGPSVNEQFF.

Here the CDR3 DNA reads TGTGCCAGCAGCGTACTCGAGACCGGGGAGCTGTTTTTT. It encodes CASSVLETGELFF. The V and J genes are TRBV9 and TRBJ2-2; D is uncertain. V was pared by 1 base and J by 5 bases, with 6 bases between. Per the germline V gene, CDR1 is SGDLS and CDR2 is YYNGEE. The CDR3 contains 13 residues.

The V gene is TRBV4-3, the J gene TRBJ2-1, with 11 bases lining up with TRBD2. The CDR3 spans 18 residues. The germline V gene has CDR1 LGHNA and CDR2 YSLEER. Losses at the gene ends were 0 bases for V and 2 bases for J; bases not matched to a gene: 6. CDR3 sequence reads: CASSQETSGGPPYNEQFF. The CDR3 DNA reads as TGCGCCAGCAGCCAAGAAACTAGCGGGGGACCCCCCTACAATGAGCAGTTCTTC.

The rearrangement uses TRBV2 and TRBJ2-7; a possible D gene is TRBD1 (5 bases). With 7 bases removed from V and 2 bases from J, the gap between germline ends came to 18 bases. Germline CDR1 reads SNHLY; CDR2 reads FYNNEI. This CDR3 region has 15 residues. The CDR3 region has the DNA TGTGCCAGCACAACTGCGAGGCAGGGCCCCTACGAGCAGTACTTC. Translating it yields CASTTARQGPYEQYF.

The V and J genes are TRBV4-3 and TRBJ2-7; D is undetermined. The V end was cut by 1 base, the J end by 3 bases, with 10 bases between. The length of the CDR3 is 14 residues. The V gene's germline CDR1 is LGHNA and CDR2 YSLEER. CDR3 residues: CASSQGARYYEQYF. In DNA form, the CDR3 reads TGCGCCAGCAGCCAAGGGGCCAGATACTACGAGCAGTACTTC.

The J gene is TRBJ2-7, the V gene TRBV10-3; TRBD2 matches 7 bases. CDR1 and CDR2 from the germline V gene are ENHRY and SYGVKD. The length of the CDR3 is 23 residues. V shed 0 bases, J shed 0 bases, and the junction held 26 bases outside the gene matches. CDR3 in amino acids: CAISESLLTEIRLSSSGSYEQYF. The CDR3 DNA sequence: TGTGCCATCAGTGAGTCTCTTCTTACTGAGATTCGACTAAGTTCTAGCGGCTCCTACGAGCAGTACTTC.

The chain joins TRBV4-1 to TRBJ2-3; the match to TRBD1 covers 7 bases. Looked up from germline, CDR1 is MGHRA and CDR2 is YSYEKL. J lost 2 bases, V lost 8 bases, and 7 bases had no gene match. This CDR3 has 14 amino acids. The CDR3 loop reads CASSGTVSTDTQYF. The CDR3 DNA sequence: TGCGCCAGCTCCGGGACAGTTTCCACAGATACGCAGTATTTT.

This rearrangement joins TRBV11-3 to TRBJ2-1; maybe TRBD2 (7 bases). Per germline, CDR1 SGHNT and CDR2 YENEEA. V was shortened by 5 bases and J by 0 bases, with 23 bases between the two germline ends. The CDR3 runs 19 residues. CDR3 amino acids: CASSPSPDLGGDSYNEQFF. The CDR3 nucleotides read TGTGCCAGCAGCCCTAGTCCGGACTTAGGGGGGGACTCCTACAATGAGCAGTTCTTC.

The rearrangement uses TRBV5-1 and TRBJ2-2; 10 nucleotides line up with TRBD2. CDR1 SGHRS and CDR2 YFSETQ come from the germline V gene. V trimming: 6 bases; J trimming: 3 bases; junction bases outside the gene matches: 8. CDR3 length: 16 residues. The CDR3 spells CASTFTSGEYTGELFF. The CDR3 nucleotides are TGCGCCAGCACCTTCACTAGCGGGGAGTACACCGGGGAGCTGTTTTTT.

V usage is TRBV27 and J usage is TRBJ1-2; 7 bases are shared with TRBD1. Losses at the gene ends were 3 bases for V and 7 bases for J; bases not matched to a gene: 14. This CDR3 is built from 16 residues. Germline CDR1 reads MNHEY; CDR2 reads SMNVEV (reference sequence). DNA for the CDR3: TGTGCCAGCAGTTTTACAGGGGAAGTTTTGGGGGTTGGCTACACCTTC. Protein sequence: CASSFTGEVLGVGYTF.

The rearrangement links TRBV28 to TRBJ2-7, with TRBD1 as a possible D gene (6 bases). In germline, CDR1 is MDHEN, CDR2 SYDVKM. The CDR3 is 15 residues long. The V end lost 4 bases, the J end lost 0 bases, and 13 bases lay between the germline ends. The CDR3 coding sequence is TGTGCCAGCAGTTCCCCCGGGACACACTCCTACGAGCAGTACTTC. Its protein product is CASSSPGTHSYEQYF.